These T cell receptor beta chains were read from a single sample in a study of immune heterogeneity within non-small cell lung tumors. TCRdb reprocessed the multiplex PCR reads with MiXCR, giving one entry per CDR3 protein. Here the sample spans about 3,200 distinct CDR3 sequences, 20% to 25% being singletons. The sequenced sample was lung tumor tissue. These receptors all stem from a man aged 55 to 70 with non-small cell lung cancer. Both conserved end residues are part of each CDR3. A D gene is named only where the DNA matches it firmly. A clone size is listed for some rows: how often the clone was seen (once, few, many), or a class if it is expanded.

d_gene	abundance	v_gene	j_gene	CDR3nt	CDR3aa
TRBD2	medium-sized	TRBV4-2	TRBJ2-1	TGTGCCAGCAGCCAAGGGGGGACTACTACGGTGAATGAGCAGTTCTTC	CASSQGGTTTVNEQFF
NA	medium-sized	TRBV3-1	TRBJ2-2	TGTGCCAGCAGCTTATCGAACACCGGGGAGCTGTTTTTT	CASSLSNTGELFF
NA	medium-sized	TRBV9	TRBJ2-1	TGTGCCAGCAGCGTTACCAGTGAGCAGTTCTTC	CASSVTSEQFF
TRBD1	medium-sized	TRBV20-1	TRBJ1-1	TGCAGTGCTTCTAACTTTGACAGGGCCGGCACTGAAGCTTTCTTT	CSASNFDRAGTEAFF
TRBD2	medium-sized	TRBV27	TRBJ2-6	TGTGCCAGCAGTTCGGCTAGCGGGAGGGCCGATGGGGCCAACGTCCTGACTTTC	CASSSASGRADGANVLTF
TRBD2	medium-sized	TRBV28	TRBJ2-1	TGTGCCAGCAGGTCATTGGGCGGGAGCTCCTACAATGAGCAGTTCTTC	CASRSLGGSSYNEQFF
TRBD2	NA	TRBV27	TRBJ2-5	TGTGCCAGCAGCCCCAGGTGGGTCGGGAGGATCCGTGCTTGGGAGACCCAGTACTTC	CASSPRWVGRIRAWETQYF
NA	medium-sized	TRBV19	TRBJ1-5	TGTGCCAGTAGAGAGGGGAATCAGCCCCAGCATTTT	CASREGNQPQHF
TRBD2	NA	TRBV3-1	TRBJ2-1	TGTGCCAGCCTACACAGCGGGAGCTCCTACAATGAGCAGTTCTTC	CASLHSGSSYNEQFF
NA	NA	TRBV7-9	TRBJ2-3	TGTGCCAGCAGCTTAGGTCAGAGAAGCACAGATACGCAGTATTTT	CASSLGQRSTDTQYF
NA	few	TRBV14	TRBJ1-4	TGTGCCAGCAGCCTCAGGGGTATCAACGAAAAACTGCTTTTT	CASSLRGINEKLLF
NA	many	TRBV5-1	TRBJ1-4	TGCGCCAGCAGCCCTCTCGTGGGTACCAATGAAAAACTGTTTTTT	CASSPLVGTNEKLFF
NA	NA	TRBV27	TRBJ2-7	TGTACCAGCAGTCTAGGCGATCCCACGATTTACGCGAGACCCTACGAGCAGTACTTC	CTSSLGDPTIYARPYEQYF
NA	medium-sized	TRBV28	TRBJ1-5	TGTGCCAGCAAATATCAGGAGGGTTATCAGCCCCAGCATTTT	CASKYQEGYQPQHF
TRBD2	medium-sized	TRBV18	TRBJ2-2	TGTGCCAGCTCACCGGCCACTAGCGGGACAACCGGGGAGCTGTTTTTT	CASSPATSGTTGELFF
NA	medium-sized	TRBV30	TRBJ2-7	TGTGCCTGGAGTCCGGGACTGAGCGAGCAGTACTTC	CAWSPGLSEQYF
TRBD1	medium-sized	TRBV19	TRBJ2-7	TGTGCCAGTAGTATCAATTCGAGACAGGGTATCCACGAGCAGTACTTC	CASSINSRQGIHEQYF
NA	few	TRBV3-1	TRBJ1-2	TGTGCCAGCAGCCAAGGGGTAGATGGCTGCACCTTC	CASSQGVDGCTF
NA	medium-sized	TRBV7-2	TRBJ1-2	TGTGCCAGCAGCTTAGACTTTGGGGGGAACTATGGCTACACCTTC	CASSLDFGGNYGYTF
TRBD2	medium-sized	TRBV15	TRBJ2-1	TGTGCCACCAGCAGAGATGTTAGCGGGAGGGCCGAAATTCTCGATGAGCAGTTCTTC	CATSRDVSGRAEILDEQFF
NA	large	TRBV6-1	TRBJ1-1	TGTGCCAGCAGGGGGGGAGGCAGCCAGACTGAAGCTTTCTTT	CASRGGGSQTEAFF
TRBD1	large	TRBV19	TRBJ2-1	TGTGCCAGTACCTCCGGGACAGGGGTATTCAATGAGCAGTTCTTC	CASTSGTGVFNEQFF
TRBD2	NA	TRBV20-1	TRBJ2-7	TGCAGTTCTTGGCTAGCGGGATACGAGCAGTACTTC	CSSWLAGYEQYF
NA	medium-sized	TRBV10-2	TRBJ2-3	TGCGCCAGCCGAACAGGAATCAGCACAGATACGCAGTATTTT	CASRTGISTDTQYF
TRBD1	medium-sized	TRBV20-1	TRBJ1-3	TGCAGTGCTAGGACAGGGTCCGCTGGAAACACCATATATTTT	CSARTGSAGNTIYF
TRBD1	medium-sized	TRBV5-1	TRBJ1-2	TGCGCCAGCAGCTCCACTACAGGGGTCGATGGCTACACCTTC	CASSSTTGVDGYTF
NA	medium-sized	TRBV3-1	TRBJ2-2	TGTGCCAGCAGCCAAGAGGACATTACCGGGGAGCTGTTTTTT	CASSQEDITGELFF
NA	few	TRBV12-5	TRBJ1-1	TGTGCTAGTGCCCCGGGGCACCCGGGCACTGAAGCTTCCTTT	CASAPGHPGTEASF
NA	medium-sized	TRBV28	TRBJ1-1	TGTGCCAGCAGTTTTACCAGGACCGCTTTCTTT	CASSFTRTAFF